This passage covers 5 T cell receptor beta chains from one sample sequenced in a study of OX40 agonist ivuxolimab in advanced cancers. The table came from immunoSEQ multiplex PCR; TCRdb's copy has only in-frame clones and leaves some out. The sample shows some 19,000 clones, about 80% of them seen only once. The material was CD4+ or CD8+ T cells sorted from blood, obtained in a trial of the OX40 agonist ivuxolimab. These receptors were collected from an adult with an advanced solid tumor such as melanoma, head and neck, liver or kidney cancer.

V and J are TRBV27 and TRBJ1-3; D perhaps matches TRBD1 (5 bases). The CDR3 is made up of 15 amino acids. Germline loops: CDR1 MNHEY, CDR2 SMNVEV (reference sequence). V lost 6 bases, J lost 4 bases, and 16 bases lay in between. CDR3: CASSPRGLDGNTIYF. The CDR3 DNA sequence: TGTGCCAGCAGCCCAAGGGGCCTCGACGGAAACACCATATATTTT.

This chain uses TRBV9 with TRBJ2-1, with 12 bases matching TRBD2. This CDR3 spans 15 amino acids. Germline V gene data show CDR1 as SGDLS and CDR2 as YYNGEE. Trimming cost V 2 bases and J 7 bases; bases outside gene matches: 4. The CDR3 region has the DNA TGTGCCAGCAGCGTCCGACTAGCGGGAGTTAATGAGCAGTTCTTC. This encodes CASSVRLAGVNEQFF.

This chain links TRBV28 with TRBJ1-1; tentatively, D is TRBD1 (6 bases). Germline CDR1 is MDHEN and CDR2 is SYDVKM. V lost 2 bases and J 5 bases, leaving 15 bases between the germline ends. The CDR3 covers 15 residues. The CDR3 loop is CASSLRGGGRTEAFF. The CDR3 DNA reads as TGTGCCAGCAGTTTAAGGGGAGGGGGGCGGACTGAAGCTTTCTTT.

The V gene is TRBV19, the J gene TRBJ2-3; no clear D gene. The CDR3 consists of 11 residues. Trimming took 3 bases from V and 5 from J, leaving 3 bases between them. Germline V gene sequence: CDR1 LNHDA, CDR2 SQIVND (reference sequence). This chain's CDR3 is CASSIVDTQYF. DNA for the CDR3: TGTGCCAGTAGTATTGTAGATACGCAGTATTTT.

This sequence joins TRBV6-5 and TRBJ2-3; a possible D gene is TRBD2 (6 bases). Germline V CDR1 and CDR2: MNHEY, SVGAGI. V was clipped by 0 bases and J by 1 base, with 8 bases between them. This CDR3 region has 15 residues. CDR3 DNA: TGTGCCAGCAGTTACTCGGGGGGTGGCACAGATACGCAGTATTTT. This codes for CASSYSGGGTDTQYF.